Shown below are 23 T cell receptor beta chains from a single sample sequenced in a study of blood T cell repertoires in COVID-19. Profiling relied on immunoSEQ multiplex PCR, and the TCRdb table lists in-frame clones only, not all of them. The table shows about 520,000 clones, with 80% to 90% occurring only once. The sample taken for sequencing was peripheral blood. The receptors stem from a human donor in a cohort sampled during active COVID-19.

V usage is TRBV11-3 and J usage is TRBJ2-7; no clear D. Germline V gene sequence: CDR1 SGHNT, CDR2 YENEEA. V was cut by 1 base and J by 5 bases, with 6 bases left in between. There are 12 residues in the CDR3. CDR3 amino acids: CASSLVSDEQYF. CDR3 sequence (DNA): TGTGCCAGCAGCTTAGTGAGCGACGAGCAGTACTTC. The whole variable domain, filled in from reference TRBV11-3 and TRBJ2-7, reads EAGVVQSPRYKIIEKKQPVAFWCNPISGHNTLYWYLQNLGQGPELLIRYENEEAVDDSQLPKDRFSAERLKGVDSTLKIQPAELGDSAVYLCASSLVSDEQYFGPGTRLTVT.

V and J are TRBV28 and TRBJ2-1, with D perhaps matching TRBD1 (6 bases). Germline V gene data show CDR1 as MDHEN and CDR2 as SYDVKM. Trimming cost V 6 bases and J 8 bases, with 17 bases left between them. The CDR3 has 14 residues. The CDR3 coding sequence is TGTGCCAGCAGGCCTTACAGGGATAGGGATGAGCAGTTCTTC. As protein: CASRPYRDRDEQFF.

This CDR3 is CASRKDKGLAGDEQYF. The CDR3 DNA sequence: TGTGCCAGCAGGAAAGACAAGGGACTAGCGGGAGACGAGCAGTACTTC. The V gene is TRBV28, the J gene TRBJ2-7, with 14 bases lining up with TRBD2. This CDR3 has 16 amino acids. Trimming removed 6 bases from V and 5 bases from J; junction bases left unmatched: 9. CDR1 and CDR2 (germline): MDHEN, SYDVKM.

The rearrangement links TRBV19 to TRBJ2-4, with a possible D match to TRBD1 (5 bases). Deletions cut 0 bases from V and 0 bases from J, with 9 bases between. The CDR3 is 16 amino acids. Germline-derived CDR1 and CDR2 are LNHDA and SQIVND (reference sequence). CDR3 coding DNA: TGTGCCAGTAGTATAGACGCAGGGCTAGCCAAAAACATTCAGTACTTC. Amino acid sequence: CASSIDAGLAKNIQYF.

Written as DNA, the CDR3 is TGTGCCAGCAGCTTAGTACGCGGAGTTTCCTACGAGCAGTACTTC. Translation: CASSLVRGVSYEQYF. The chain couples TRBV7-2 to TRBJ2-7; D not certain. Looked up from germline, CDR1 is SGHTA and CDR2 is FQGNSA. The length of the CDR3 is 15 residues. Trimming shortened V by 1 base and J by 1 base, and 11 bases separated the two germline ends.

CDR3 protein: CASSRDFQETQYF. The CDR3 DNA follows: TGTGCCAGTAGCAGGGACTTCCAAGAGACCCAGTACTTC. The rearrangement links TRBV19 to TRBJ2-5; D may be TRBD2 (6 bases). CDR3 size: 13 residues. V was clipped by 6 bases and J by 1 base, with 9 bases between them. CDR1 LNHDA and CDR2 SQIVND come from the germline V gene (reference sequence).

The chain links TRBV7-2 to TRBJ2-2; 12 nucleotides agree with TRBD2. Germline CDR1 is SGHTA and CDR2 is FQGNSA. The junction had 3 bases not matched to a gene; V was cut back by 1 base and J by 6 bases. This CDR3 has 16 residues. This CDR3 is CASSLGTSGKSGELFF. In DNA form, the CDR3 reads TGTGCCAGCAGCTTAGGGACTAGCGGGAAGTCCGGGGAGCTGTTTTTT.

CDR3 sequence (DNA): TGTGCCAGCAGCCCCGGCTGGGCCAATTCACCCCTCCACTTT. Translating it yields CASSPGWANSPLHF. The chain joins TRBV5-4 to TRBJ1-6, with D unresolved. The CDR3 runs 14 residues. The germline gives CDR1 SGHNT, CDR2 YYREEE (reference sequence). Trimming cost V 4 bases and J 7 bases, with 12 bases left between them.

V usage is TRBV6-2 or TRBV6-3 and J usage is TRBJ2-7; the match to TRBD2 covers 9 bases. The germline V gene has CDR1 MNHEY and CDR2 SVGEGT. The CDR3 is 14 amino acids. V shed 0 bases and J 6 bases; nucleotides not matched to a gene: 3. CDR3 coding DNA: TGTGCCAGCAGTTACTCGAGACTAGCGGCCGAGCAGTACTTC. This translates into CASSYSRLAAEQYF.

The rearrangement links TRBV28 to TRBJ2-3; a weak D match, TRBD1 (5 bases). This CDR3 has 14 residues. The V end lost 7 bases, the J end lost 2 bases, and 13 bases lay between the germline ends. The germline CDR1 and CDR2 sequences are MDHEN and SYDVKM. The CDR3 DNA follows: TGTGCCAGCACCTTGTGGGGCGTCACAGATACGCAGTATTTT. Its translation is CASTLWGVTDTQYF.

The J gene is TRBJ2-1, the V gene TRBV9; no reliable D call. Germline CDR1 and CDR2: SGDLS and YYNGEE. The CDR3 runs to 14 residues. V lost 0 bases and J lost 4, with 8 bases in between. The CDR3 DNA reads as TGTGCCAGCAGCGTAGAACCTAGTTACAATGAGCAGTTCTTC. Translated, it gives CASSVEPSYNEQFF.

The chain has TRBV2 and TRBJ2-5; perhaps TRBD2 as D (6 bases). The CDR3 runs to 13 residues. V was shortened by 5 bases and J by 5 bases, with 12 bases between the two germline ends. Looked up from germline, CDR1 is SNHLY and CDR2 is FYNNEI. CDR3: CASSYGSGETQYF. Written as DNA, the CDR3 is TGTGCCAGCAGTTACGGGAGTGGTGAGACCCAGTACTTC.

This chain connects TRBV5-1 to TRBJ2-3, with 8 bases fitting TRBD2. V was clipped by 1 base and J by 2 bases; unmatched bases: 9. Per the germline V gene, CDR1 is SGHRS and CDR2 is YFSETQ. CDR3 length: 17 residues. The CDR3 is CASSLKPLAADTDTQYF. CDR3 DNA sequence: TGCGCCAGCAGCTTGAAACCACTAGCGGCCGACACAGATACGCAGTATTTT.

A remark on this clone: At the DNA level, this CDR3 is encoded by other sequences in the same sample as well. The V and J genes are TRBV28 and TRBJ2-3, with 7 bases aligning to TRBD2. The CDR3 has 14 residues. After removal of 5 bases from V and 1 base from J, the junction contained 3 bases not matched to a gene. Germline CDR1 and CDR2: MDHEN and SYDVKM. CDR3 residues: CASSKLAGTDTQYF. In DNA form, the CDR3 reads TGTGCCAGCAGTAAGCTAGCGGGCACAGATACGCAGTATTTT.

This clone was picked up many times. The V call is TRBV30, the J call TRBJ2-7, with 7 nucleotides matching TRBD1. The CDR3 is 13 residues long. V shed 4 bases, J shed 3 bases, and the junction held 6 bases outside the gene matches. From germline, CDR1 is GTSNPN and CDR2 SVGIG (reference sequence). This CDR3 is CAWTPDRVYEQYF. CDR3 coding DNA: TGTGCCTGGACCCCCGACAGGGTCTACGAGCAGTACTTC.

V is TRBV3-1 (or the pseudogene TRBV3-2) and J is TRBJ2-1, with 10 bases lining up with TRBD2. J lost 5 bases, V lost 4 bases, and 2 bases had no gene match. Per germline, CDR1 LGHDT and CDR2 YNNKEL (reference sequence). This CDR3 is 14 amino acids long. The CDR3 region has the DNA TGTGCCAGCAGCCGTCTAGCGGGAGACAATGAGCAGTTCTTC. Amino acids: CASSRLAGDNEQFF.

This clone occurred once. This chain links TRBV2 with TRBJ2-1; 9 bases match TRBD2. The CDR3 consists of 16 residues. From germline, CDR1 is SNHLY and CDR2 FYNNEI. V dropped 9 bases and J dropped 0; count of bases not matched to a gene: 9. The CDR3 sequence: CARRLAAGFSYNEQFF. The CDR3 region has the DNA TGTGCCAGACGACTAGCGGCAGGGTTCTCCTACAATGAGCAGTTCTTC.

The J gene is TRBJ1-2, the V gene TRBV19; D not certain. The V end was cut by 9 bases, the J end by 0 bases, with 14 bases between. CDR1 is LNHDA, CDR2 SQIVND, per germline (reference sequence). The CDR3 extends over 14 amino acids. The CDR3 DNA reads TGTGCCAGCCAAACGACTCCCACTAACTATGGCTACACCTTC. This encodes CASQTTPTNYGYTF. The complete variable domain, with remaining parts taken from reference TRBV19 and TRBJ1-2, reads DGGITQSPKYLFRKEGQNVTLSCEQNLNHDAMYWYRQDPGQGLRLIYYSQIVNDFQKGDIAEGYSVSREKKESFPLTVTSAQKNPTAFYLCASQTTPTNYGYTFGSGTRLTVV.

This chain joins TRBV7-9 and TRBJ2-5, with 10 positions matching TRBD1. The germline CDR1 and CDR2 sequences are SEHNR and FQNEAQ (reference sequence). The CDR3 runs to 18 residues. Trimming took 0 bases from V and 0 from J; bases not matched to a gene: 7. CDR3: CASSLARQGAPYQETQYF. The CDR3 nucleotides are TGTGCCAGCAGCTTAGCGCGACAGGGGGCCCCGTACCAAGAGACCCAGTACTTC.

The chain combines TRBV29-1 with TRBJ2-1; D is unclear. With 7 bases removed from V and 15 bases from J, the gap between germline ends came to 22 bases. CDR3 length equals 12 residues. CDR1 is SQVTM, CDR2 ANQGSEA, per germline. CDR3 DNA: TGCAGCGCCGAGGCCAGTTTGGTATTCTTGTTCTTC. It is translated as CSAEASLVFLFF.

The chain uses TRBV5-4 and TRBJ2-2, with TRBD2 as a possible D gene (6 bases). The CDR3 is made up of 16 amino acids. Germline CDR1 and CDR2: SGHNT and YYREEE (reference sequence). The V gene lost 0 bases and the J gene lost 4 bases, with 13 bases spanning the gap. CDR3 amino acids: CASSLVPGASTGELFF. The CDR3 bases are TGTGCCAGCAGCTTGGTACCGGGAGCCAGCACCGGGGAGCTGTTTTTT.

The rearrangement links TRBV20-1 to TRBJ1-1, with no clear D. The V and J ends lost 0 bases and 8 bases respectively, with 7 bases between them. This CDR3 spans 11 amino acids. Germline lookup yields CDR1 DFQATT and CDR2 SNEGSKA (reference sequence). The CDR3 protein is CSAREAVEAFF. The DNA of the CDR3 is TGCAGTGCTAGAGAGGCGGTCGAAGCTTTCTTT.

The chain carries TRBV19 and TRBJ1-1, with D possibly matching TRBD1 (6 bases). This CDR3 has 16 amino acids. Germline assignment: CDR1 LNHDA and CDR2 SQIVND (reference sequence). Trimming took off 3 bases at V and 4 bases at J, with 18 bases between the two ends. The chain's CDR3 is CASSIRGYIEATEAFF. In nucleotides, the CDR3 is TGTGCCAGTAGTATTAGGGGGTACATCGAAGCCACTGAAGCTTTCTTT.